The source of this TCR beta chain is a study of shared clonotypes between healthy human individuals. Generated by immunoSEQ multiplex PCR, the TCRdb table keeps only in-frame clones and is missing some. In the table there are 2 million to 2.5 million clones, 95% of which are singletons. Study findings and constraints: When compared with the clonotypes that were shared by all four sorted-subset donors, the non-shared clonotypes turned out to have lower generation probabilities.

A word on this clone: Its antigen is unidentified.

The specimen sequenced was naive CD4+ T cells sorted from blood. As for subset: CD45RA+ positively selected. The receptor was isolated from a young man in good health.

CDR3 DNA: TGCGCCAGCAGCTCCCGAACCGGGACGGGAAGCACCGGGGAGCTGTTTTTT. Translation: CASSSRTGTGSTGELFF. J is TRBJ2-2 and V is TRBV5-1; D possibly matches TRBD1 or TRBD2 (5 bases each). The CDR3 is 17 amino acids. V shed 3 bases and J shed 4 bases, with 19 bases lying between them. Germline-derived CDR1 and CDR2 are SGHRS and YFSETQ.